This entry lists 27 T cell receptor beta chains sequenced from one sample in a study of Graves' ophthalmopathy and Graves' hyperthyroidism (dated by TCRdb to 2016 to 2018). Sequencing was carried out with an Illumina HiSeq 2000. TCR beta CDR3 regions were amplified from RNA transcripts for repertoire sequencing. The first round was an RT-PCR using HTBI primers with the Qiagen OneStep RT-PCR kit, and this first round was followed by a second-round multiplex PCR, then size selection and purification. TCRdb trimmed the raw reads at Q25, called clones with MiXCR and kept productive beta chains. Each entry merges the rows of one CDR3 protein and shows their most common DNA and genes. The sample yields 900,000 to 1,200,000 distinct CDR3 sequences; approximately 35% were counted once. The ten largest clones take up 11% of the sample. The sample taken for sequencing was peripheral blood or thyroid tissue (not recorded which). The receptors shown here come from an adult man with Graves' hyperthyroidism.

This clonotype was counted many times. The rearrangement links TRBV10-3 to TRBJ1-2; D is undetermined. The CDR3 has 13 residues. The V and J ends lost 4 bases and 8 bases respectively, with 14 bases between them. Germline V gene lookup returns CDR1 ENHRY and CDR2 SYGVKD. The DNA for the CDR3 is TGTGCCATCAGTGTGGAGGGTTTGAAGGGCTACACCTTC. Amino acids: CAISVEGLKGYTF.

The CDR3 DNA reads TGCGCCAGCAGTGAGGGCCTACAGGGAGCGGGGGCGAATCAGCCCCAGCATTTT. Its translation is CASSEGLQGAGANQPQHF. The chain couples TRBV10-1 to TRBJ1-5; perhaps TRBD1 as D (6 bases). There are 18 residues in the CDR3. Per germline, CDR1 WNHNN and CDR2 SYGVQD (reference sequence). Trimming left V 2 bases short and J 4 bases short, with 21 bases between.

This clonotype is a singleton in its sample. Possible read error: a much larger clone is one base away. No conserved phenylalanine or tryptophan ends this CDR3, so it is likely a read error. J is TRBJ2-5 and V is TRBV5-4; 9 bases map to TRBD2. The V and J ends lost 0 bases and 2 bases, in that order; junction bases with no gene match: 5. The CDR3 loop spans 16 amino acids. CDR1 and CDR2 from the germline V gene are SGHNT and YYREEE (reference sequence). CDR3 region: CASSLERGGAQETQYL. The CDR3 coding sequence is TGTGCCAGCAGCTTGGAACGCGGGGGGGCACAAGAGACCCAGTACCTC.

The gene calls are TRBV15 and TRBJ1-2, with 8 bases that match TRBD1. Looked up from germline, CDR1 is LNHNV and CDR2 is YYDKDF (reference sequence). J was trimmed by 7 bases and V by 0 bases; bases with no gene match: 4. This CDR3 has 14 residues. DNA for the CDR3: TGTGCCACCAGCAGAGATAACAGGGGGTTTGGCTACACCTTC. This sequence encodes CATSRDNRGFGYTF.

This clonotype was recorded at least ten times. The genes are TRBV7-9 and TRBJ2-5; 7 bases map to TRBD1. From germline, CDR1 is SEHNR and CDR2 FQNEAQ (reference sequence). There are 15 residues in the CDR3. With 5 bases clipped from V and 2 bases from J, the junction kept 8 bases outside the gene matches. CDR3 nucleotide sequence: TGTGCCAGCAGCCCAGGGACAGAGGGGCAAGAGACCCAGTACTTC. Amino acid sequence: CASSPGTEGQETQYF.

This clonotype came up many times. V and J are TRBV5-8 and TRBJ1-2, with D possibly matching TRBD1 (6 bases). The V gene's germline CDR1 is SGHTS and CDR2 YDEGEE. V was trimmed by 3 bases and J by 2 bases, leaving 14 bases between them. The CDR3 loop spans 15 amino acids. The CDR3 coding sequence is TGTGCCAGCAGCTCACAACAGAGGGGGAACTATGGCTACACCTTC. It codes for CASSSQQRGNYGYTF.

This clonotype was observed at least ten times. The chain carries TRBV5-1 and TRBJ1-2; D is unclear. V was clipped by 4 bases and J by 1 base, with 14 bases between them. The CDR3 sequence is 15 residues long. Germline V gene data show CDR1 as SGHRS and CDR2 as YFSETQ. CDR3 DNA sequence: TGCGCCAGCAGCGCGATCATCGGAGATAACTATGGCTACACCTTC. Amino acid sequence: CASSAIIGDNYGYTF.

This chain's CDR3 is CASSIWGVNTEAFF. The CDR3 DNA reads TGTGCCAGTAGTATCTGGGGCGTGAACACTGAAGCTTTCTTT. The rearrangement uses TRBV19 and TRBJ1-1; the D gene is possibly TRBD1 (5 bases). The CDR3 extends over 14 amino acids. V was cut by 3 bases and J by 0 bases, with 8 bases left in between. Germline loops: CDR1 LNHDA, CDR2 SQIVND (reference sequence).

This clonotype was seen many times. The chain is built from TRBV29-1 and TRBJ2-7, with 11 nucleotides matching TRBD2. Trimming cost V 3 bases and J 6 bases; bases outside gene matches: 4. Germline V gives CDR1 SQVTM, CDR2 ANQGSEA. The CDR3 length is 13 residues. CDR3 bases: TGCAGCGTTGATCGGCTAGCGGGAGGCGAGCAGTACTTC. Amino acids: CSVDRLAGGEQYF.

This clonotype was seen repeatedly, ten times or more. Here the CDR3 DNA reads TGCGCCAGCAGCCAAGGGTCGGGTTTTGGGGCCAACGTCCTGACTTTC. This sequence encodes CASSQGSGFGANVLTF. The chain employs TRBV4-3 and TRBJ2-6, with D unclear. The CDR3 spans 16 residues. V was shortened by 1 base and J by 3 bases, with 10 bases between the two germline ends. The germline gives CDR1 LGHNA, CDR2 YSLEER.

As for this clonotype: An end of the junction does not agree with germline; a read error may underlie this. CDR3 bases: TGTGCCAGCAGCTTGTATGACAGGGGTGGACTCTCTGGGGCCAACATCCTGACTTTC. Translated, it gives CASSLYDRGGLSGANILTF. The chain couples TRBV5-5 to TRBJ2-6; TRBD1 aligns across 8 bases. Germline V lookup: CDR1 SGHKS, CDR2 YYEKEE (reference sequence). The length of the CDR3 is 19 residues.

In its sample, this clonotype was seen a few times. The CDR3 loop reads CASSLDRLGGTEAFF. Here the CDR3 DNA reads TGCGCCAGCAGCTTGGACAGGCTGGGAGGTACTGAAGCTTTCTTT. This chain uses TRBV5-1 with TRBJ1-1; D is perhaps TRBD1 (5 bases). Trimming removed 0 bases from V and 5 bases from J, with 14 bases in between. CDR3 length equals 15 residues. The V gene's germline CDR1 is SGHRS and CDR2 YFSETQ.

This clonotype was observed once. The CDR3: CAIWAGVQPQHF. The DNA for the CDR3 is TGTGCCATCTGGGCAGGGGTTCAGCCCCAGCATTTT. The chain links TRBV10-3 to TRBJ1-5; possible D gene TRBD1, 6 bases. This CDR3 is built from 12 residues. V was shortened by 8 bases and J by 6 bases, with 11 bases between the two germline ends. The germline V gene has CDR1 ENHRY and CDR2 SYGVKD.

This chain links TRBV6-6 with TRBJ1-6; D is possibly TRBD1 (6 bases). Per germline, CDR1 MNHNY and CDR2 SVGAGI (reference sequence). The length of the CDR3 is 15 residues. V was shortened by 0 bases and J by 6 bases, with 9 bases between the two germline ends. This CDR3 is CASSYSRTVNSPLHF. In DNA, the CDR3 is TGTGCCAGCAGTTACTCGAGGACAGTTAATTCACCCCTCCACTTT.

CDR3 DNA sequence: TGTGCCAGCAGTTTGGAGAGGGGAGCTACTGAAGCTTTCTTT. Its translation is CASSLERGATEAFF. The chain uses TRBV12-3 or TRBV12-4 and TRBJ1-1; D perhaps matches TRBD1 (5 bases). V lost 3 bases to trimming and J lost 5 bases, with 13 bases between them. The CDR3 is made up of 14 amino acids.

This clonotype was seen many times. The CDR3 DNA reads as TGCGCCAGCAGGGCGAAAGGACAGGGCTACGAGCAGTACTTC. It specifies CASRAKGQGYEQYF. V gene TRBV5-1 combines with J gene TRBJ2-7, with 8 bases that match TRBD1. Germline-derived CDR1 and CDR2 are SGHRS and YFSETQ. Germline trimming cut 5 bases from V and 3 bases from J; bases unmatched to any gene: 7. This CDR3 contains 14 residues.

At least ten counts were recorded for this clonotype. The gene calls are TRBV29-1 and TRBJ2-5; 7 bases are shared with TRBD2. Unmatched junction bases numbered 7, after V lost 4 bases and J lost 2 bases. The CDR3 is 14 residues long. Germline-derived CDR1 and CDR2 are SQVTM and ANQGSEA. The CDR3 loop is CSVAGGLRQETQYF. CDR3 in DNA: TGCAGCGTTGCGGGGGGATTGAGACAAGAGACCCAGTACTTC. The full variable domain, with the rest looked up from reference TRBV29-1 and TRBJ2-5, is SAVISQKPSRDICQRGTSLTIQCQVDSQVTMMFWYRQQPGQSLTLIATANQGSEATYESGFVIDKFPISRPNLTFSTLTVSNMSPEDSSIYLCSVAGGLRQETQYFGPGTRLLVL.

This clonotype occurred a few times. This chain links TRBV7-9 with TRBJ2-5, with 7 bases lining up with TRBD1. This CDR3 has 14 amino acids. Per the germline V gene, CDR1 is SEHNR and CDR2 is FQNEAQ (reference sequence). The V gene end was trimmed by 7 bases and the J gene end by 1 base; junction bases not matched to a gene: 6. The CDR3 here is CASTRDRAQETQYF. The CDR3 bases are TGTGCCAGCACCCGAGACAGGGCCCAAGAGACCCAGTACTTC.

In the case of this clonotype: Just one base apart from a much larger clone, this may be a read error. The chain has TRBV7-2 and TRBJ2-5; D may be TRBD2 (5 bases). This CDR3 has 15 amino acids. Germline V gene sequence: CDR1 SGHTA, CDR2 FQGNSA. V shed 4 bases and J shed 7 bases, with 19 bases lying between them. CDR3 amino acids: CASSSVLALGVTQYF. In DNA form, the CDR3 reads TGTGCCAGCAGCTCGGTATTGGCCCTGGGAGTGACCCAGTACTTC.

The chain carries TRBV12-3 or TRBV12-4 and TRBJ1-6; D might be TRBD1 (5 bases). There are 16 residues in the CDR3. V was pared by 0 bases and J by 1 base, with 7 bases between. CDR3: CASSLARGSYNSPLHF. The CDR3 nucleotides are TGTGCCAGCAGTTTAGCGAGGGGTTCCTATAATTCACCCCTCCACTTT.

Concerning this clonotype itself: A single base separates this from a much larger clone, so it may be a read error. CDR3 protein: CAIRGFSYEQYF. The CDR3 DNA sequence: TGTGCCATCAGGGGGTTCTCCTACGAGCAGTACTTC. This chain connects TRBV10-3 to TRBJ2-7, with D unclear. The CDR3 is 12 amino acids. Germline V gene data show CDR1 as ENHRY and CDR2 as SYGVKD. Trimming removed 6 bases from V and 0 bases from J, with 6 bases in between.

This chain connects TRBV11-1 to TRBJ2-3; TRBD2 agrees at 9 bases. This CDR3 is built from 18 residues. The ends lost 1 base at V and 4 bases at J; junction bases unmatched: 12. Germline lookup yields CDR1 SGHAT and CDR2 FQDESV (reference sequence). CDR3 loop: CASSLGVLGGGASDTQYF. The CDR3 region has the DNA TGTGCCAGCAGCTTAGGAGTTTTGGGCGGGGGGGCCTCAGATACGCAGTATTTT.

The V call is TRBV10-3, the J call TRBJ2-7; TRBD1 is a possible D gene (5 bases). This CDR3 has 12 residues. Trimming took off 6 bases at V and 3 bases at J, with 9 bases between the two ends. In germline, CDR1 is ENHRY, CDR2 SYGVKD. The DNA for the CDR3 is TGTGCCATCAGCAGACAGAGCTACGAGCAGTACTTC. Protein: CAISRQSYEQYF.

This clonotype occurred a few times. The gene calls are TRBV2 and TRBJ1-5; no reliable D call. CDR3 length: 15 residues. Germline V lookup: CDR1 SNHLY, CDR2 FYNNEI. V shed 10 bases and J shed 3 bases, with 19 bases lying between them. The CDR3 DNA reads as TGTGCCACCCAGGAGGGAACCTTTTTCAATCAGCCCCAGCATTTT. Its protein product is CATQEGTFFNQPQHF.

This clonotype has a count of ten or more. The chain employs TRBV20-1 and TRBJ2-2, with 8 bases that match TRBD1. The CDR3 length is 13 residues. V shed 6 bases, J shed 9 bases, and the junction held 9 bases outside the gene matches. CDR1 DFQATT and CDR2 SNEGSKA come from the germline V gene (reference sequence). In DNA form, the CDR3 reads TGCAGTGCACTATTACAGGGGGACCGGGAGCTGTTTTTT. Translating gives CSALLQGDRELFF.

This clonotype was picked up many times. The J gene is TRBJ2-7, the V gene TRBV7-8; D possibly matches TRBD1 or TRBD2 (5 bases each). Trimming pared 5 bases from V and 3 bases from J, leaving 17 bases between. Germline CDR1 SGHVS, CDR2 FQNEAQ. CDR3 length: 15 residues. The CDR3 sequence: CASSLTPGPFYEQYF. CDR3 DNA: TGTGCCAGCAGCCTAACTCCGGGACCTTTCTACGAGCAGTACTTC.

On this clonotype itself: Mismatch with germline at one junction end may stem from a read error. The chain carries TRBV11-2 and TRBJ1-1; TRBD1 aligns across 8 bases. This CDR3 has 15 amino acids. Germline V gives CDR1 SGHAT, CDR2 FQNNGV. CDR3 sequence: CASSKTRGPNTEALF. CDR3 bases: TGTGCCAGCAGCAAGACCAGGGGGCCTAACACTGAAGCTCTCTTT.